A selection of T cell receptor beta chains follows, all from one sample in a study of post-analysis software for immune sequencing data. TCRdb re-analysed the PCR reads in MiXCR, keeping a single row per CDR3 protein. Altogether about 210,000 distinct CDR3 sequences are present, roughly 30% being singletons, with the ten largest covering 3% to 3.5%. Input material: blood. The receptors stem from a girl aged 2-17 years with multiple sclerosis. Each CDR3 is given with its conserved first and last residue. The order of the fields is D gene, clone size, J gene, V gene, CDR3 DNA, CDR3 protein. D genes are given only for firm matches. Expanded clones get a size class; other rows say once, few or many, or leave the size out.

>.|.|TRBJ2-7|TRBV7-9
TGTGCCAGCAGCCCCCGGGTGGGGCCCTACGAGCAGTACTTC
CASSPRVGPYEQYF
>.|.|TRBJ2-3|TRBV29-1
TGCAGCGTTGACGGGCAGACTAGAGATACGCAGTATTTT
CSVDGQTRDTQYF
>.|.|TRBJ1-1|TRBV6-2/TRBV6-3
TGTGCCAGCGGCGGAGTGGTGGGCACTGAAGCTTTCTTT
CASGGVVGTEAFF
>.|.|TRBJ2-5|TRBV3-1
TGTGCCAGCAGCCTCCGGGAGTTCCAAGAGACCCAGTACTTC
CASSLREFQETQYF
>TRBD1|many|TRBJ2-7|TRBV9
TGTGCCAGCAGCGGTGGACAGGGTTCCTACGAGCAGTACTTC
CASSGGQGSYEQYF
>TRBD2|many|TRBJ2-7|TRBV28
TGTGCCAGCAGACTCGGGGGGTTCCTCTCCTACGAGCAGTACTTC
CASRLGGFLSYEQYF
>.|many|TRBJ2-7|TRBV7-2
TGTGCCAGCAGCTTTTACAGTGAGCAGTACTTC
CASSFYSEQYF
>.|many|TRBJ2-5|TRBV28
TGTGCCACCGGGGTGGTCCCATTGCAAGAGACCCAGTACTTC
CATGVVPLQETQYF
>.|.|TRBJ1-1|TRBV7-9
TGTGCCAGCAGCTTAGAACAGCTGAACACTGAAGCTTTCTTT
CASSLEQLNTEAFF
>.|.|TRBJ1-6|TRBV9
TGTGCCAGCAGCGTAGATCCTGGAGGCTATAATTCACCCCTCCACTTT
CASSVDPGGYNSPLHF
>.|few|TRBJ1-6|TRBV27
TGTGCCAGCAGTTTTCGTAGGGGCTCACCCCTCCACTTT
CASSFRRGSPLHF
>TRBD2|.|TRBJ2-5|TRBV29-1
TGCAGCGTTATGCGGGGGAGACAAGAGACCCAGTACTTC
CSVMRGRQETQYF
>.|many|TRBJ2-5|TRBV4-2
TGTGCCAGCAGCCAAAATGAAGAGACCCAGTACTTC
CASSQNEETQYF
>TRBD1|.|TRBJ1-6|TRBV6-5
TGTGCCAGCAGTAAAACTCCGGGACAGGCAAATTCACCCCTCCACTTT
CASSKTPGQANSPLHF
>TRBD1|few|TRBJ2-3|TRBV10-3
TGTGCCCTCAATCCGGGACAGGGTCCCACAGATACGCAGTATTTT
CALNPGQGPTDTQYF
>TRBD1|many|TRBJ2-3|TRBV20-1
TGCAGTGCAGAAGGGACAGGTAACACAGATACGCAGTATTTT
CSAEGTGNTDTQYF
>TRBD1|many|TRBJ2-1|TRBV13
TGTGCCAGCAGCTTATTTGGGGACAGGCCCGGGGGCTCCTACAATGAGCAGTTCTTC
CASSLFGDRPGGSYNEQFF
>.|many|TRBJ2-7|TRBV20-1
TGCAGTGCTAGACGGGGTCGCTACGAGCAGTACTTC
CSARRGRYEQYF
>TRBD1|.|TRBJ1-1|TRBV20-1
TGCAGTGCTAGAGGGCGACTTGGGACAGGGACCCCTGAAGCTTTCTTT
CSARGRLGTGTPEAFF
>TRBD1|.|TRBJ1-1|TRBV12-3/TRBV12-4
TGTGCCAGCAGTTTAGCTCCGGGACAGCCGGGGGAGGCCACTGAAGCTTTCTTT
CASSLAPGQPGEATEAFF
>.|.|TRBJ1-4|TRBV28
TGTGCCAGCAGCGGGGAGCAAGGGGCTGAAAAACTGTTTTTT
CASSGEQGAEKLFF
>.|few|TRBJ2-3|TRBV20-1
TGCAGCACTCCCCGGACTCGAGATACGCAGTATTTT
CSTPRTRDTQYF
>.|many|TRBJ2-7|TRBV29-1
TGCAGCGTTGAAGGGGACCCCTACGAGCAGTACTTC
CSVEGDPYEQYF
>.|few|TRBJ2-7|TRBV25-1
TGTGCCAGCAGTGAATTGGCGATGGTGAGCTCCTACGAGCAGTACTTC
CASSELAMVSSYEQYF
>.|few|TRBJ1-1|TRBV15
TGTGCCACCAGCAGAGAACACGAGGGGAAGAACACTGAAGCTTTCTTT
CATSREHEGKNTEAFF
>.|.|TRBJ1-1|TRBV20-1
TGCAGTGATAGGCGCCCAAGCCTTATCACTGAAGCTTTCTTT
CSDRRPSLITEAFF
>TRBD2|.|TRBJ2-5|TRBV5-1
TGCGCCAGCAGCCGCATATGGACTAGCCAGGAGACCCAGTACTTC
CASSRIWTSQETQYF
>TRBD2|many|TRBJ2-1|TRBV20-1
TGCAGTGCTAGACCTTCTCTAGCGGGGATTTACAATGAGCAGTTCTTC
CSARPSLAGIYNEQFF
>TRBD1|many|TRBJ2-3|TRBV7-8
TGTGCCAGCAGCCTATCAAGCGGGACAGGGAGCACAGATACGCAGTATTTT
CASSLSSGTGSTDTQYF
>.|.|TRBJ1-4|TRBV28
TGTGCCAGCAGTCTTCGGGTAGCCCTTAATGAAAAACTGTTTTTT
CASSLRVALNEKLFF
>.|few|TRBJ2-1|TRBV7-3
TGTGCCAGCAGCTTAATTGGCGGGGGCGCTCCTCGTTACAATGAGCAGTTCTTC
CASSLIGGGAPRYNEQFF
>TRBD1|few|TRBJ2-1|TRBV18
TGTGCCAGCTCACCCTCATTACAGGGGGGATACAATGAGCAGTTCTTC
CASSPSLQGGYNEQFF
>.|few|TRBJ2-1|TRBV20-1
TGCAGTGCTAGAGACCCGGGACTTGTCTCCTACAATGAGCAGTTCTTC
CSARDPGLVSYNEQFF
>.|few|TRBJ2-5|TRBV15
TGTGCCACCAGCAAAATAGGGGGTGAGACCCAGTACTTC
CATSKIGGETQYF
>.|many|TRBJ2-7|TRBV27
TGTGCCAGCAGTTTATCGGGATTCAACTACGAGCAGTACTTC
CASSLSGFNYEQYF
>TRBD1|.|TRBJ1-1|TRBV20-1
TGCAGTGCCAGCAGGGGGCCATCGGTGAACACTGAAGCTTTCTTT
CSASRGPSVNTEAFF
>TRBD1|few|TRBJ1-1|TRBV12-3/TRBV12-4
TGTGCCAGCAGTCAGGGACAGGGGGCAGGAACTGAAGCTTTCTTT
CASSQGQGAGTEAFF
>.|.|TRBJ2-5|TRBV9
TGTGCCAGCAGCACCCCACAGGAAAGAGAGACCCAGTACTTC
CASSTPQERETQYF
>.|.|TRBJ2-7|TRBV5-6
TGTGCCTTCGGTCGGGGTATCTCCTCCTACGAGCAGTACTTC
CAFGRGISSYEQYF
>.|many|TRBJ2-7|TRBV12-3/TRBV12-4
TGTGCCAGCAGTTTTGGGCATTCCTACGAGCAGTACTTC
CASSFGHSYEQYF
>TRBD1|.|TRBJ1-1|TRBV6-5
TGTGCCAGCAGTTACTCGCCGGGACAGGCCACAATAAGCATGAACACTGAAGCTTTCTTT
CASSYSPGQATISMNTEAFF
>.|few|TRBJ2-1|TRBV7-9
TGTGCCAGCAGTCCCAACCCCTACAATGAGCAGTTCTTC
CASSPNPYNEQFF
>TRBD1|.|TRBJ2-4|TRBV3-1
TGTGCCAGCAGCCAAGAGGGACAGGGGAAAAACATTCAGTACTTC
CASSQEGQGKNIQYF
>.|.|TRBJ2-2|TRBV7-2
TGTGCCAGCAGCTTATACGGCCTGTCCGGGGAGCTGTTTTTT
CASSLYGLSGELFF
>TRBD1|many|TRBJ2-1|TRBV27
TGTGCCAGCAGTCTGGACAGGGGGTACAATGAGCAGTTCTTC
CASSLDRGYNEQFF
>TRBD2|many|TRBJ2-7|TRBV29-1
TGCAGCGTTGTAGCGGGGGGGCGCTACGAGCAGTACTTC
CSVVAGGRYEQYF
>.|few|TRBJ1-1|TRBV5-1
TGCGCCAGCAGCGAAGACTATGCTGGCACTGAAGCTTTCTTT
CASSEDYAGTEAFF